This T cell receptor beta chain was obtained from a study of monozygotic twins with inflammatory bowel disease. CDR3 size: 15 residues. Germline assignment: CDR1 SGHRS and CDR2 YFSETQ. TCRdb re-called the 5' RACE reads; every CDR3 protein appears as one record, without DNA. The table for this sample gives approximately 330,000 distinct CDR3 sequences. The chain has TRBV5-1 and TRBJ2-1. This TCR derives from a human donor with ulcerative colitis or Crohn's disease, or a healthy co-twin of an affected twin (not recorded which). What was sequenced was blood. CDR3 sequence reads: CASSLGGNSYNEQFF.